This T cell receptor (beta chain) emerged from a study of T-cell memory formation after mild COVID-19 (dated by TCRdb to the early 2020s). With respect to the entire study: Most TCR sequence clusters were specific to one of the two donors. In a couple of donors, T-cell clones that expanded and contracted after mild COVID-19 were followed by sequencing TCRalpha and TCRbeta repertoires longitudinally. Two young, previously healthy adult volunteers, one female and one male, were included in the cohort. What the work shows at the level of the full study, not this receptor alone: Some responding clones were found in pre-infection memory, which suggests that pre-existing cross-reactive memory T cells took part in the SARS-CoV-2 response. The study included only a couple of mild cases, and larger cohorts that include severe cases with pre-infection samples were judged to be necessary. Clones that contracted from day 15 to 85 showed balanced CD4/CD8 phenotypes, whereas a second wave of clones that expanded from day 15 to 37 leaned towards CD4+. Contracting CD4+ clones were found mainly in CM and EM memory subsets, while CD8+ clones were enriched in EMRA. SARS-CoV-2 specificity was not confirmed for the second-wave clones peaking on day 37.

A remark on this clonotype: The antigen this receptor binds is unknown. No quality values exist for individual bases; no much larger clone is one base distant.

The germline V gene (reference sequence) yields WNHNN for CDR1 and SYGVQD for CDR2. The CDR3 spans 15 residues, from the cysteine through the phenylalanine. The read is trimmed to its CDR3 DNA, 45 bases read in frame from base 1. The V end gives up 2 bases and the J end 6 bases, leaving 6 bases in the junction not matched to a gene. PBMCs were isolated by Ficoll-Paque density gradient centrifugation. The listed sequencing device is Illumina NovaSeq 6000. Using 5'RACE with constant-segment primers, TCRalpha and TCRbeta cDNA libraries were constructed, with sample barcodes and unique molecular identifiers added in the process. RNA was extracted from every sample with Trizol reagent. Amplification of the libraries took two PCR steps, and the second step added a second sample barcode plus Illumina TruSeq adapters. Libraries were sequenced on an Illumina NovaSeq with 2 x 150 bp paired-end reads. On the authors' methods: With migec v1.2.7, reads were demultiplexed and then collapsed into UMI-guided consensus sequences. Using mixcr v2.1.11, the UMI consensuses were aligned to TRA and TRB V and J templates and assembled into clonotypes. A clonotype was counted as expanded or contracted only if both edgeR and NoisET called the change significant, with noise models trained on biological replicates. For edgeR calls, the cutoffs were a false discovery rate-adjusted p below 0.01 and a log2 fold-change threshold of 1. PCA with hierarchical clustering of max-normalized trajectories of the 1000 most abundant clonotypes was used as exploratory dynamics analysis. The CD4 or CD8 phenotype of responding clones was assigned using the separately sequenced CD4+ and CD8+ repertoires. TCRdb ran its own pipeline on the public reads, namely fastp trimming at Q25 and MiXCR clone calling, and kept in-frame beta chains. CDR3 protein sequences are deduplicated, and each keeps its most common genes and DNA. TCRdb, rather than the study authors, made the V and J calls. This sample gives 300,000 to 400,000 distinct CDR3 sequences in total; approximately 14% of them show up just once. The ten largest account for about 24% of the sample.

The material sequenced was PBMCs or a T cell subset sorted from them (not recorded which). The clonotype comes from a man younger than 30 who had mild COVID-19 (a few samples of this study predate the infection). The sample titles of this study are shuffled in the database, so cell type and time point are left out; the donor was told from shared clones. The rearranged segments are TRBV10-1 and TRBJ2-1; TRBD2 lines up with 8 middle nucleotides. The CDR3: CASSEAGGHFNEQFF. The nucleotide sequence reads TGCGCCAGCAGTGAGGCGGGGGGCCACTTCAATGAGCAGTTCTTC.